This TCR beta chain was captured by sequencing in a study of CD8+ T cells in alopecia areata. Study-wide points: Scalp repertoires also include resident alphabeta T cells from normal skin. Researchers say the link of baseline CD8+ expansion to response remains uncertain, with one nonresponder. Especially in alopecia totalis/universalis, lesional scalp showed greater clonality than normal scalp did.

Specified treatment: oral pan-JAK inhibitor, 5-10 mg twice daily. V was cut by 0 bases and J by 7 bases, with 25 bases left in between. The CDR3 spans 18 residues. CDR1 and CDR2 from the germline V gene are SGDLS and YYNGEE. As the sequencing template, cDNA was produced by extracting RNA and reverse transcribing it. Clones were sequenced by immunoSEQ multiplex PCR, and TCRdb holds only the in-frame ones, with some missing. Of some 200,000 clones listed, roughly 60% are singletons. Worth noting for this clone: Its antigen is undetermined.

Sequences were derived from CD4+ T cells sorted from blood, sampled at week 24, from a patient treated with tofacitinib. The chain is built from TRBV9 and TRBJ1-2, with D perhaps matching TRBD1 (5 bases). This clonotype originated in a human donor with alopecia areata. The CDR3 region has the DNA TGTGCCAGCAGCGTAGCCCCCGAATCCATACTCGGGGGTGGTGGCTACACCTTC. As protein: CASSVAPESILGGGGYTF.